These 29 T cell receptor beta chains came from one sample sequenced in a study of blood T cell repertoires in COVID-19 (dated by TCRdb to 2018 to 2021). Libraries were made using the immunoSEQ multiplex PCR assay. As stored in TCRdb, this immuneACCESS dataset retains in-frame rearrangements with V and J assigned. A fraction of the clones does not appear; measured against another copy, unresolved V genes explain less than half of the discrepancy, and the remainder lacks a known reason. This sample holds around 340,000 clones; approximately 86% were observed only once. Around 7.5% of the sample comes from the top ten. The material sequenced was peripheral blood. These TCRs come from a woman aged 60-70 years with COVID-19, enrolled during active disease.

This chain uses TRBV25-1 with TRBJ2-1; 8 positions agree with TRBD2. CDR1 and CDR2 from the germline V gene are MGHDK and SYGVNS. Losses at the gene ends were 0 bases for V and 5 bases for J; bases not matched to a gene: 3. CDR3 length equals 15 residues. The CDR3 loop is CASSEYAGGNNEQFF. CDR3 nucleotide sequence: TGTGCCAGCAGTGAATATGCGGGGGGAAACAATGAGCAGTTCTTC.

V and J are TRBV27 and TRBJ2-4; 8 bases match TRBD2. The CDR3 loop spans 17 amino acids. The V and J ends lost 6 bases and 6 bases, in that order; junction bases with no gene match: 16. Germline assignment: CDR1 MNHEY and CDR2 SMNVEV (reference sequence). CDR3 sequence reads: CASSPWGSGGLGNIQYF. In DNA form, the CDR3 reads TGTGCCAGCAGCCCATGGGGGTCGGGGGGGCTGGGAAACATTCAGTACTTC.

The chain combines TRBV10-3 with TRBJ2-1; D may be TRBD1 (8 bases). The CDR3 has 16 amino acids. V gave up 2 bases and J gave up 1 base, with 12 bases separating them. Germline CDR1 ENHRY, CDR2 SYGVKD. As DNA, the CDR3 is TGTGCCATCAGTGAGACAGGGGGGGTTTCCTACAATGAGCAGTTCTTC. Translation gives CAISETGGVSYNEQFF.

This rearrangement joins TRBV24-1 to TRBJ1-1; a weak D match, TRBD1 (5 bases). V lost 4 bases, J lost 3 bases, and 14 bases lay in between. The CDR3 runs 15 residues. Looked up from germline, CDR1 is KGHDR and CDR2 is SFDVKD. The CDR3: CATSEAGGGDTEAFF. The CDR3, as DNA: TGTGCCACCAGTGAGGCCGGTGGGGGGGACACTGAAGCTTTCTTT.

This chain uses TRBV6-4 with TRBJ1-1; D perhaps matches TRBD1 (5 bases). CDR3 length: 13 amino acids. The germline V gene has CDR1 MRHNA and CDR2 SNTAGT. Between the trimmed V and J ends, which lost 6 bases and 2 bases, there was a span of 10 bases. CDR3 bases: TGTGCCAGCAGACAAGGGGTAAACACTGAAGCTTTCTTT. Protein: CASRQGVNTEAFF.

The chain is built from TRBV7-2 and TRBJ2-1, with 11 positions matching TRBD2. The V segment lost 4 bases and the J segment 7 bases; nucleotides outside the gene matches: 12. Germline V gene lookup returns CDR1 SGHTA and CDR2 FQGNSA. The CDR3 extends over 17 amino acids. The CDR3 is CASSSLILAGVGNEQFF. CDR3 sequence (DNA): TGTGCCAGCAGCTCCCTTATACTAGCGGGGGTCGGAAATGAGCAGTTCTTC.

The rearrangement links TRBV15 to TRBJ2-7, with 9 positions matching TRBD1. Germline V CDR1 and CDR2: LNHNV, YYDKDF (reference sequence). J was trimmed by 4 bases and V by 3 bases; bases with no gene match: 10. The length of the CDR3 is 16 residues. The CDR3 loop is CATSRDRGGLQYEQYF. The CDR3 bases are TGTGCCACCAGCAGGGACAGGGGAGGTCTTCAGTACGAGCAGTACTTC. Drawing the rest from reference TRBV15 and TRBJ2-7, the complete variable domain is DAMVIQNPRYQVTQFGKPVTLSCSQTLNHNVMYWYQQKSSQAPKLLFHYYDKDFNNEADTPDNFQSRRPNTSFCFLDIRSPGLGDTAMYLCATSRDRGGLQYEQYFGPGTRLTVT.

V gene TRBV30 combines with J gene TRBJ1-1; TRBD1 aligns across 11 bases. Germline CDR1 reads GTSNPN; CDR2 reads SVGIG (reference sequence). Trimming removed 0 bases from V and 3 bases from J; junction bases left unmatched: 6. CDR3 length: 16 amino acids. The DNA for the CDR3 is TGTGCCTGGAGTGTACGGACAGGGGGCTCGGACACTGAAGCTTTCTTT. Protein sequence: CAWSVRTGGSDTEAFF.

The chain has TRBV19 and TRBJ1-2; 10 nucleotides agree with TRBD1. The J segment lost 4 bases and the V segment lost 1 base, leaving 6 bases of the junction unmatched. Per the germline V gene, CDR1 is LNHDA and CDR2 is SQIVND (reference sequence). This CDR3 is built from 16 residues. The CDR3 DNA sequence: TGTGCCAGTAGTATAGTGGGGACAGGGGTACTCTATGGCTACACCTTC. Amino acids: CASSIVGTGVLYGYTF.

The chain combines TRBV5-1 with TRBJ2-5, with a tentative D call TRBD1 (6 bases). Germline CDR1 and CDR2: SGHRS and YFSETQ. V was clipped by 4 bases and J by 3 bases, with 16 bases between them. The CDR3 has 15 amino acids. The CDR3 spells CASSTIPGQKETQYF. The CDR3 bases are TGCGCCAGCAGCACGATTCCGGGACAAAAAGAGACCCAGTACTTC. The variable domain in full, completed from reference TRBV5-1 and TRBJ2-5, reads KAGVTQTPRYLIKTRGQQVTLSCSPISGHRSVSWYQQTPGQGLQFLFEYFSETQRNKGNFPGRFSGRQFSNSRSEMNVSTLELGDSALYLCASSTIPGQKETQYFGPGTRLLVL.

The rearrangement links TRBV12-3 or TRBV12-4 to TRBJ1-1; D may be TRBD1 (6 bases). This CDR3 has 13 amino acids. Deletions cut 8 bases from V and 4 bases from J, with 14 bases between. CDR3 sequence reads: CASYERGGTEAFF. The CDR3 DNA reads TGTGCCAGCTATGAACGAGGGGGCACTGAAGCTTTCTTT.

This clone was detected only a few times. V and J are TRBV18 and TRBJ1-1; a possible D gene is TRBD1 (6 bases). Trimming stripped 6 bases from V and 3 bases from J, with 11 bases between. CDR1 is KGHSH and CDR2 is LQKENI in the germline V gene. The CDR3 has 13 amino acids. The CDR3 DNA reads TGTGCCAGCTCGCAAAACAGGGACACTGAAGCTTTCTTT. Translated: CASSQNRDTEAFF. Drawing the rest from reference TRBV18 and TRBJ1-1, the complete variable domain is NAGVMQNPRHLVRRRGQEARLRCSPMKGHSHVYWYRQLPEEGLKFMVYLQKENIIDESGMPKERFSAEFPKEGPSILRIQQVVRGDSAAYFCASSQNRDTEAFFGQGTRLTVV.

The gene calls are TRBV7-2 and TRBJ2-1; D not resolved. From germline, CDR1 is SGHTA and CDR2 FQGNSA. Trimming removed 1 base from V and 0 bases from J, with 13 bases in between. The CDR3 consists of 17 residues. The CDR3 reads CASSLVESGSSYNEQFF. CDR3 nucleotides: TGTGCCAGCAGCTTAGTTGAGTCAGGCAGCTCCTACAATGAGCAGTTCTTC.

The rearrangement joins TRBV7-9 to TRBJ1-4, with TRBD1 identical over 8 bases. The ends lost 3 bases at V and 8 bases at J; junction bases unmatched: 5. CDR3 length: 14 amino acids. In germline, CDR1 is SEHNR, CDR2 FQNEAQ (reference sequence). Here the CDR3 reads CASSFGAGGEKLFF. CDR3 coding DNA: TGTGCCAGCAGCTTCGGGGCAGGGGGCGAAAAACTGTTTTTT.

This clone was picked up one time. V is TRBV9 and J is TRBJ2-3, with 7 positions matching TRBD2. Germline V lookup: CDR1 SGDLS, CDR2 YYNGEE. The CDR3 has 15 residues. V shed 4 bases, J shed 4 bases, and the junction held 9 bases outside the gene matches. The CDR3 nucleotides read TGTGCCAGCAGCACTTTGAGCGGGGATGCAGATACGCAGTATTTT. Translated, it gives CASSTLSGDADTQYF.

The genes are TRBV18 and TRBJ1-2, with TRBD1 matching 8 bases. Trimming cost V 3 bases and J 8 bases; bases outside gene matches: 5. The CDR3 runs to 13 residues. Looked up from germline, CDR1 is KGHSH and CDR2 is LQKENI. Here the CDR3 reads CASSPGQESGYTF. For the CDR3, the DNA is TGTGCCAGCTCACCGGGACAGGAATCAGGCTACACCTTC.

The rearrangement joins TRBV30 to TRBJ2-7; the match to TRBD1 covers 8 bases. The CDR3 is 15 residues long. From germline, CDR1 is GTSNPN and CDR2 SVGIG (reference sequence). The V and J ends lost 3 bases and 3 bases, in that order; junction bases with no gene match: 10. CDR3 sequence (DNA): TGTGCCTGGAGACTCTCCGGGACAGGCAACTACGAGCAGTACTTC. This sequence encodes CAWRLSGTGNYEQYF.

V is TRBV5-4 and J is TRBJ2-1, with 11 bases identical to TRBD2. From germline, CDR1 is SGHNT and CDR2 YYREEE (reference sequence). This CDR3 spans 14 amino acids. The V segment lost 4 bases and the J segment 5 bases; nucleotides outside the gene matches: 2. CDR3 bases: TGTGCCAGCAGCCCGACTAGCGGGGACAATGAGCAGTTCTTC. It yields the protein CASSPTSGDNEQFF.

The chain recombines TRBV19 with TRBJ1-1; 9 bases match TRBD1. From germline, CDR1 is LNHDA and CDR2 SQIVND (reference sequence). V lost 5 bases to trimming and J lost 5 bases; unmatched junction nucleotides: 18. The CDR3 extends over 18 amino acids. This CDR3 reads CASSGTTGGKGSRTEAFF. CDR3 sequence (DNA): TGTGCCAGTAGTGGAACGACAGGGGGTAAAGGGAGTAGAACTGAAGCTTTCTTT.

The V gene is TRBV4-1, the J gene TRBJ2-1, with 11 bases that match TRBD2. The CDR3 contains 15 residues. J lost 7 bases, V lost 5 bases, and 7 bases had no gene match. Germline CDR1 reads MGHRA; CDR2 reads YSYEKL. The CDR3 coding sequence is TGCGCCAGCAGCGCCCCGACTAGCGGGGTTAATGAGCAGTTCTTC. Its protein is CASSAPTSGVNEQFF.

V gene TRBV5-1 combines with J gene TRBJ2-7, with 12 bases lining up with TRBD1. Trimming at V came to 6 bases and at J to 7 bases, leaving 8 bases not matched to a gene. Germline CDR1 reads SGHRS; CDR2 reads YFSETQ. This CDR3 is built from 14 residues. CDR3 DNA sequence: TGCGCCAGCACCTGGGGGACAGGGGGCGAGGAGCAGTACTTC. This gives the protein CASTWGTGGEEQYF. Using reference TRBV5-1 and TRBJ2-7 for the parts outside the CDR3, the full variable domain is KAGVTQTPRYLIKTRGQQVTLSCSPISGHRSVSWYQQTPGQGLQFLFEYFSETQRNKGNFPGRFSGRQFSNSRSEMNVSTLELGDSALYLCASTWGTGGEEQYFGPGTRLTVT.

In regard to this clone: The sample holds other DNA sequences that translate to the same CDR3. CDR3 DNA: TGTGCCAGCTCCCGGACCGGGGAGCTGTTTTTT. Translated: CASSRTGELFF. V is TRBV3-1 (or the pseudogene TRBV3-2) and J is TRBJ2-2, with D uncertain. Germline CDR1 reads LGHDT; CDR2 reads YNNKEL (reference sequence). With 8 bases removed from V and 5 bases from J, the gap between germline ends came to 6 bases. This CDR3 has 11 amino acids.

The chain links TRBV30 to TRBJ1-1; 10 positions agree with TRBD1. Germline trimming cut 5 bases from V and 7 bases from J; bases unmatched to any gene: 7. Looked up from germline, CDR1 is GTSNPN and CDR2 is SVGIG (reference sequence). The CDR3 consists of 13 residues. The CDR3 region has the DNA TGTGCCTGGCTCTGGACAGGGGGGTATGAAGCTTTCTTT. Amino acid sequence: CAWLWTGGYEAFF.

V usage is TRBV3-1 (or the pseudogene TRBV3-2) and J usage is TRBJ2-3; 10 positions match TRBD1. CDR1 and CDR2 (germline): LGHDT, YNNKEL (reference sequence). The CDR3 consists of 14 residues. V dropped 3 bases and J dropped 4; count of bases not matched to a gene: 1. The CDR3 DNA is TGTGCCAGCAGCCACGGACAGGGGGCAGATACGCAGTATTTT. Its translation is CASSHGQGADTQYF.

The chain has TRBV5-1 and TRBJ2-7; D may be TRBD1 (5 bases). The CDR3 loop spans 16 amino acids. Trimming took off 4 bases at V and 9 bases at J, with 26 bases between the two ends. Germline assignment: CDR1 SGHRS and CDR2 YFSETQ. Here the CDR3 DNA reads TGCGCCAGCAGCCGCCAAGGGGTCGAGTCTGGGGCGGTGCAGTACTTC. This encodes CASSRQGVESGAVQYF.

Notes on this clone: This CDR3 is also generated by other DNA sequences in the sample. The chain recombines TRBV7-3 with TRBJ2-3; 14 bases map to TRBD2. V was pared by 5 bases and J by 5 bases, with 3 bases of the junction left unmatched. Germline values: CDR1 SGHTA, CDR2 FQGTGA. This CDR3 comprises 15 residues. The CDR3, as DNA: TGTGCCAGCAGCCGACTAGCGGGGGGGCAAGATACGCAGTATTTT. Translation: CASSRLAGGQDTQYF.

The V gene is TRBV6-5, the J gene TRBJ2-3; weak D call: TRBD1 (5 bases). This CDR3 is 14 amino acids long. The V and J ends lost 6 bases and 4 bases respectively, with 14 bases between them. Germline lookup yields CDR1 MNHEY and CDR2 SVGAGI. Here the CDR3 reads CASRTGQGADTQYF. The CDR3 DNA is TGTGCCAGCAGAACGGGTCAGGGCGCAGATACGCAGTATTTT.

This chain connects TRBV7-9 to TRBJ2-5; D possibly corresponds to TRBD2 (7 bases). Trimming removed 5 bases at V and 2 bases at J, with 27 bases between. Germline CDR1 and CDR2: SEHNR and FQNEAQ (reference sequence). There are 19 residues in the CDR3. The DNA of the CDR3 is TGTGCCAGCAGCCCAGCCCTAGGGGGGGGCCGCATTAGTCAAGAGACCCAGTACTTC. Its translation: CASSPALGGGRISQETQYF.

The V and J genes are TRBV27 and TRBJ1-3; 7 nucleotides line up with TRBD1. Germline CDR1 MNHEY, CDR2 SMNVEV (reference sequence). With 6 bases clipped from V and 11 bases from J, the junction kept 7 bases outside the gene matches. The CDR3 sequence is 12 residues long. As DNA, the CDR3 is TGTGCCAGCAGGACAAGACAGGGACCCATATATTTT. This translates into CASRTRQGPIYF.